This T cell receptor beta chain appears in the sequencing data of a study of shared clonotypes between healthy human individuals. The table came from immunoSEQ multiplex PCR; TCRdb's copy has only in-frame clones and leaves some out. The sample carries about 2.4 million clones, 90% to 95% recorded once. With respect to this clone: The sample contains more than one DNA sequence encoding this CDR3.

Germline-derived CDR1 and CDR2 are SNHLY and FYNNEI. The CDR3 is 11 residues long. Trimming stripped 6 bases from V and 2 bases from J, with 4 bases between. This TCR was sampled from a man aged 18-30 years in good health. Some clones in this sample may be carry-over from other donors' samples. The chain carries TRBV2 and TRBJ2-5; the D is unclear. Sequencing input: naive CD4+ T cells from PBMCs. The subset here: CD45RA+ positively selected. The CDR3 reads CASSDQETQYF. The CDR3 nucleotides read TGTGCCAGCAGCGATCAAGAGACCCAGTACTTC.